Sequencing of this TCR beta chain was carried out in a study of blood T cell dynamics during melanoma immunotherapy. Study outcomes and limitations: At W3, later disease-control patients showed bifurcated PBMC repertoire changes, unlike progressors.

Notes on this clone: What it recognizes is unknown.

CDR1 LNHNV and CDR2 YYDKDF come from the germline V gene (reference sequence). Trimming stripped 5 bases from V and 10 bases from J, with 20 bases between. CDR3 length: 14 residues. The time point was: pre-treatment baseline. One draw preceded checkpoint blockade; another followed its first cycle at week 3. Response was assessed by RECIST 1.1 at 12 weeks, except a couple of rapid progressors. Only in-frame clones appear in the TCRdb table, and some are missing; sequencing was by immunoSEQ multiplex PCR. The sample includes 4,000 to 5,000 clones, approximately 84% of them seen just once. J is TRBJ1-2 and V is TRBV15; D might be TRBD1 (5 bases). The source of this sequence is a human donor with melanoma. The source was blood, collected from a patient treated with checkpoint blockade. The CDR3 sequence: CATSGRLTGTPYTF. For the CDR3, the DNA is TGTGCCACCAGCGGCAGATTGACCGGGACCCCCTACACCTTC.